The 20 T cell receptor beta chains presented below share a single source sample, sequenced in a study of identical twins (TCRdb year 2016). Library generation was performed with 5' RACE. The instrument was an Illumina HiSeq 2000. TCRdb itself trimmed the public reads at Q25 with fastp, ran MiXCR and retained productive beta chains. Identical CDR3 protein sequences are pooled into one entry, listed with their most common genes and DNA. The sample data list 250,000 or so distinct CDR3 sequences, and 6.5% to 9% of these were observed just once. The leading ten clones occupy roughly 5% of the sample. These data were also reused for a study on yellow fever vaccine responses in identical twins.

Sequenced input: CD8+ T cells sorted from blood. These receptors originate from a young woman in good health.

The chain uses TRBV29-1 and TRBJ2-1; possibly TRBD1 or TRBD2 for D (5 bases each). V was shortened by 6 bases and J by 1 base, with 13 bases between the two germline ends. The CDR3 consists of 14 residues. Germline assignment: CDR1 SQVTM and CDR2 ANQGSEA. CDR3 DNA sequence: TGCAGCGTCGCAGGGACGTATTCCTACAATGAGCAGTTCTTC. Protein: CSVAGTYSYNEQFF.

This clonotype has a count of ten or more. This rearrangement joins TRBV5-1 to TRBJ2-2; D remains unclear. V lost 7 bases and J 2 bases, leaving 12 bases between the germline ends. The CDR3 extends over 14 amino acids. CDR1 and CDR2 from the germline V gene are SGHRS and YFSETQ. CDR3 DNA sequence: TGCGCCAGCTTACCGAAAGCCAACACCGGGGAGCTGTTTTTT. As protein: CASLPKANTGELFF.

The chain has TRBV20-1 and TRBJ2-7, with 7 bases matching TRBD2. The CDR3 is 16 amino acids. V trimming: 0 bases; J trimming: 4 bases; junction bases outside the gene matches: 12. Germline V gene lookup returns CDR1 DFQATT and CDR2 SNEGSKA (reference sequence). CDR3 amino acids: CSARDVASGDIYEQYF. The CDR3 DNA is TGCAGTGCTAGAGATGTGGCTAGCGGAGACATTTACGAGCAGTACTTC.

This clonotype was found many times. The gene calls are TRBV5-6 and TRBJ1-1, with TRBD1 matching 9 bases. The CDR3 runs to 14 residues. After removal of 1 base from V and 11 bases from J, the junction contained 9 bases not matched to a gene. Germline V CDR1 and CDR2: SGHDT, YYEEEE. The CDR3 nucleotides are TGTGCCAGCAGCTTGCCCCGGACAGGGGATGTTGCTTTCTTT. Translation gives CASSLPRTGDVAFF.

This clonotype was detected ten times or more. The chain recombines TRBV6-1 with TRBJ2-7; no reliable D call. V gave up 5 bases and J gave up 1 base, with 12 bases separating them. Germline V gives CDR1 MNHNS, CDR2 SASEGT. There are 14 residues in the CDR3. CDR3 sequence (DNA): TGTGCCAGCAGTCCGTCGGACGGATCCTACGAGCAGTACTTC. Translating it yields CASSPSDGSYEQYF.

This chain connects TRBV29-1 to TRBJ2-5; 14 bases agree with TRBD2. Germline assignment: CDR1 SQVTM and CDR2 ANQGSEA. V shed 1 base and J 3 bases; nucleotides not matched to a gene: 4. This CDR3 has 16 amino acids. CDR3 residues: CSVEGTSGRHKETQYF. The DNA of the CDR3 is TGCAGCGTTGAAGGGACTAGCGGGAGGCACAAAGAGACCCAGTACTTC.

This sequence joins TRBV19 and TRBJ2-1; unclear D gene. The CDR3 is 16 amino acids. From germline, CDR1 is LNHDA and CDR2 SQIVND (reference sequence). V lost 5 bases, J lost 1 base, and 15 bases lay in between. Written as DNA, the CDR3 is TGTGCCAGTAGTTCGGACGGATTTTATTCCTACAATGAGCAGTTCTTC. Translation gives CASSSDGFYSYNEQFF. Combining the CDR3 with reference TRBV19 and TRBJ2-1 gives the whole variable domain DGGITQSPKYLFRKEGQNVTLSCEQNLNHDAMYWYRQDPGQGLRLIYYSQIVNDFQKGDIAEGYSVSREKKESFPLTVTSAQKNPTAFYLCASSSDGFYSYNEQFFGPGTRLTVL.

The chain is built from TRBV5-1 and TRBJ2-7; TRBD2 agrees at 8 bases. CDR3 size: 16 residues. The trim removed 0 bases at V and 4 bases at J, leaving 9 bases unmatched. Germline loops: CDR1 SGHRS, CDR2 YFSETQ. CDR3 protein: CASSLARGGRSYEQYF. CDR3 bases: TGCGCCAGCAGCTTGGCTCGCGGCGGGAGGTCTTACGAGCAGTACTTC.

This clonotype was observed at least ten times. The J gene is TRBJ2-1, the V gene TRBV7-9; TRBD1 or TRBD2 may be the D gene (5 bases each). The germline V gene encodes CDR1 SEHNR and CDR2 FQNEAQ (reference sequence). This CDR3 is built from 15 residues. Trimming shortened V by 3 bases and J by 8 bases, and 17 bases separated the two germline ends. CDR3: CASSLRGREGDEQFF. The CDR3 coding sequence is TGTGCCAGCAGCTTGAGGGGCAGGGAAGGCGATGAGCAGTTCTTC.

This clonotype was seen a handful of times. The chain carries TRBV20-1 and TRBJ2-2; unclear D gene. The germline CDR1 and CDR2 sequences are DFQATT and SNEGSKA (reference sequence). This CDR3 has 12 amino acids. Trimming took 6 bases from V and 6 from J, leaving 11 bases between them. The CDR3 DNA follows: TGCAGTGCAAAGGACCGGGCCGGGGAGCTGTTTTTT. It yields the protein CSAKDRAGELFF.

This clonotype was found many times. CDR3 amino acids: CASSLEQNTGELFF. CDR3 coding DNA: TGTGCCAGCAGCTTAGAGCAGAACACCGGGGAGCTGTTTTTT. The chain recombines TRBV7-7 with TRBJ2-2; no clear D gene. CDR3 length: 14 residues. V lost 1 base and J lost 1, with 4 bases in between. In germline, CDR1 is SSHAT, CDR2 FNYEAQ (reference sequence). The whole variable domain, filled in from reference TRBV7-7 and TRBJ2-2, reads GAGVSQSPRYKVTKRGQDVTLRCDPISSHATLYWYQQALGQGPEFLTYFNYEAQPDKSGLPSDRFSAERPEGSISTLTIQRTEQRDSAMYRCASSLEQNTGELFFGEGSRLTVL.

This clonotype was picked up many times. The chain carries TRBV20-1 and TRBJ2-1; weak D call: TRBD2 (6 bases). CDR1 and CDR2 (germline): DFQATT, SNEGSKA (reference sequence). The CDR3 is 17 residues long. Trimming took 0 bases from V and 4 from J, leaving 19 bases between them. The CDR3 reads CSARDPLTMGGYNEQFF. DNA of the CDR3: TGCAGTGCTAGAGATCCCCTGACGATGGGGGGTTACAATGAGCAGTTCTTC.

The sample holds a few counts of this clonotype. The chain has TRBV12-3 or TRBV12-4 and TRBJ1-2, with 7 bases aligning to TRBD1. The CDR3 extends over 14 amino acids. Trimming took 5 bases from V and 4 from J; bases not matched to a gene: 7. DNA of the CDR3: TGTGCCAGCAGTCCAGGGGGGAACGCCTATGGCTACACCTTC. Residues: CASSPGGNAYGYTF.

The chain joins TRBV2 to TRBJ2-1; D gene ambiguous. V lost 5 bases and J lost 9, with 14 bases in between. This CDR3 comprises 13 residues. From germline, CDR1 is SNHLY and CDR2 FYNNEI. The CDR3 DNA sequence: TGTGCCAGCAGTTCCCGGCCGGCCCTTGAGCAGTTCTTC. This encodes CASSSRPALEQFF.

At least ten counts were recorded for this clonotype. V usage is TRBV4-2 and J usage is TRBJ2-1; possible D gene TRBD2, 6 bases. The CDR3 loop spans 15 amino acids. The germline gives CDR1 LGHNA, CDR2 YNFKEQ. The ends were cut back, 0 bases at V and 4 bases at J, with 10 bases in the middle. This CDR3 is CASSQEEGSYNEQFF. DNA of the CDR3: TGTGCCAGCAGCCAAGAGGAGGGCAGTTACAATGAGCAGTTCTTC.

This clonotype has a handful of counts. The chain employs TRBV15 and TRBJ2-7; 8 bases align to TRBD1. Germline-derived CDR1 and CDR2 are LNHNV and YYDKDF (reference sequence). The CDR3 has 15 amino acids. V trimming: 8 bases; J trimming: 2 bases; junction bases outside the gene matches: 11. The DNA for the CDR3 is TGTGCCACCGCCTTACGGACAGGGAAAGCCTACGAGCAGTACGTC. The encoded protein is CATALRTGKAYEQYV.

This clonotype was observed many times. This chain links TRBV12-3 or TRBV12-4 with TRBJ2-7; D is ambiguous. Trimming took 2 bases from V and 5 from J, leaving 4 bases between them. The CDR3 consists of 11 residues. The CDR3 is CASSLSDEQYF. The CDR3 region has the DNA TGTGCCAGCAGTTTAAGTGACGAGCAGTACTTC.

This chain joins TRBV11-2 and TRBJ2-3; D is possibly TRBD1 (5 bases). Trimming stripped 0 bases from V and 3 bases from J, with 19 bases between. Germline V lookup: CDR1 SGHAT, CDR2 FQNNGV. This CDR3 region has 18 residues. CDR3 protein: CASSLDSPQGILTDTQYF. CDR3 DNA: TGTGCCAGCAGCTTAGACTCGCCTCAGGGTATTTTGACAGATACGCAGTATTTT.

This clonotype showed up many times. The J gene is TRBJ2-1, the V gene TRBV12-5; D is unclear. Trimming removed 3 bases from V and 5 bases from J, with 5 bases in between. The CDR3 extends over 12 amino acids. CDR1 LGHNT and CDR2 FRNRAP come from the germline V gene. The DNA for the CDR3 is TGTGCTAGTGGTTTCCCTCACAATGAGCAGTTCTTC. Its protein product is CASGFPHNEQFF.

This clonotype showed up just a few times. The chain joins TRBV19 to TRBJ1-1; D is possibly TRBD1 (5 bases). CDR1 is LNHDA, CDR2 SQIVND, per germline (reference sequence). Trimming left V 5 bases short and J 4 bases short, with 11 bases between. The CDR3 is made up of 13 amino acids. In nucleotides, the CDR3 is TGTGCCAGTAGTTCATCAGGGTCCACTGAAGCTTTCTTT. Translating gives CASSSSGSTEAFF.